What follows describes a single TCR beta chain. The data stem from a study of blood T cell repertoires in COVID-19. Across the study: The cDNA or gDNA used as material had been derived from T cells, B-cell-depleted T cells, or PBMCs.

Original methodology: The authors estimated nucleated cell counts from reference gene primer amplification. Some clones are missing from TCRdb's copy, which holds only in-frame ones; the method was immunoSEQ multiplex PCR. For V, J and clone size, that table is used; D and trimming come from the DNA. The data show about 330,000 clones, 80% to 95% seen once. Germline CDR1 reads SGHTA; CDR2 reads FQGTGA. V lost 5 bases, J lost 6 bases, and 2 bases stayed unmatched. This CDR3 is 13 amino acids long. This chain links TRBV7-3 with TRBJ2-2, with 8 bases fitting TRBD1. This TCR was recovered from a young woman who had recovered from COVID-19. Material: PBMCs or T cells enriched from blood (not recorded which). CDR3 protein: CASSPTGAGELFF. The CDR3 bases are TGTGCCAGCAGCCCGACAGGGGCCGGGGAGCTGTTTTTT.